These 15 T cell receptor beta chains were all obtained from the same sample, sequenced in a study of circulating and synovial CD4+ cells in juvenile arthritis. Sequencing was performed with immunoSEQ multiplex PCR; in TCRdb, only in-frame clones are kept and a portion is missing. The sample lists around 32,000 clones, roughly 96% occurring once. Sequencing input: CD4+ T cells from blood. The receptor set was obtained from a human donor with juvenile idiopathic arthritis.

The chain links TRBV25-1 to TRBJ2-7; weak D call: TRBD1 (6 bases). V was shortened by 1 base and J by 3 bases, with 13 bases between the two germline ends. This CDR3 is built from 15 residues. CDR1 is MGHDK, CDR2 SYGVNS, per germline. Written as DNA, the CDR3 is TGTGCCAGCAGTGAATCCCTACCAGGGGTCTACGAGCAGTACTTC. Translating gives CASSESLPGVYEQYF.

This clone was observed a single time. Other DNA sequences of this sample code for an identical CDR3. This chain links TRBV19 with TRBJ2-7; 7 bases map to TRBD2. The CDR3 has 15 amino acids. CDR1 and CDR2 (germline): LNHDA, SQIVND (reference sequence). The V gene end was trimmed by 3 bases and the J gene end by 2 bases; junction bases not matched to a gene: 7. CDR3 in amino acids: CASSISASGTYEQYF. CDR3 DNA sequence: TGTGCCAGTAGTATCTCGGCTAGCGGAACCTACGAGCAGTACTTC. The full variable domain, in which reference TRBV19 and TRBJ2-7 provide the parts outside the CDR3, is DGGITQSPKYLFRKEGQNVTLSCEQNLNHDAMYWYRQDPGQGLRLIYYSQIVNDFQKGDIAEGYSVSREKKESFPLTVTSAQKNPTAFYLCASSISASGTYEQYFGPGTRLTVT.

A remark on this clone: Compared with germline, one end of the junction differs, possibly owing to a read error. The chain employs TRBV11-3 and TRBJ2-1; TRBD2 matches at 11 bases. CDR1 and CDR2 (germline): SGHNT, YENEEA. The CDR3 loop spans 16 amino acids. This CDR3 is CASSLDSGRAYNEQLF. The DNA of the CDR3 is TGTGCCAGCAGCTTAGATAGCGGGAGGGCCTACAATGAGCAGCTCTTC.

The chain couples TRBV6-1 to TRBJ2-3; unclear D gene. CDR1 and CDR2 (germline): MNHNS, SASEGT. V was shortened by 10 bases and J by 0 bases, with 11 bases between the two germline ends. CDR3 length: 13 residues. CDR3 in DNA: TGTGCCAACTTAATAGCTAGCACAGATACGCAGTATTTT. It codes for CANLIASTDTQYF.

V is TRBV29-1 and J is TRBJ1-3, with 8 bases lining up with TRBD1. V lost 3 bases to trimming and J lost 1 base; unmatched junction nucleotides: 2. This CDR3 contains 14 residues. From germline, CDR1 is SQVTM and CDR2 ANQGSEA. The CDR3 DNA reads TGCAGCGTTGATGACAGGGGTTCTGGAAACACCATATATTTT. Its protein product is CSVDDRGSGNTIYF.

In this sample, this clone turned up once. This rearrangement joins TRBV27 to TRBJ1-1; D gene uncertain. Germline values: CDR1 MNHEY, CDR2 SMNVEV (reference sequence). The CDR3 sequence is 12 residues long. The germline V and J ends were trimmed by 4 bases and 11 bases, with 14 bases remaining between them. CDR3 nucleotides: TGTGCCAGCAGTTCCACATCTCGGGAGGCTTTCTTT. It specifies CASSSTSREAFF.

The gene calls are TRBV10-1 and TRBJ2-1, with 7 bases fitting TRBD2. The germline gives CDR1 WNHNN, CDR2 SYGVQD (reference sequence). This CDR3 has 13 residues. V was pared by 4 bases and J by 16 bases, with 13 bases of the junction left unmatched. The CDR3 region has the DNA TGCGCCAGCAGTGTGAATGGGGGAGGGCGGGAATTCTTC. Its translation: CASSVNGGGREFF.

The V and J genes are TRBV6-5 and TRBJ2-3, with 12 bases lining up with TRBD2. V gave up 10 bases and J gave up 2 bases; unmatched junction bases: 7. Germline V gives CDR1 MNHEY, CDR2 SVGAGI. CDR3 length equals 15 residues. The CDR3 DNA is TGTGCCACCTTAAGACTAGCGGGGGCCACAGATACGCAGTATTTT. Translating it yields CATLRLAGATDTQYF.

The chain recombines TRBV9 with TRBJ1-3, with 8 bases identical to TRBD1. Trimming removed 4 bases from V and 4 bases from J; junction bases left unmatched: 7. From germline, CDR1 is SGDLS and CDR2 YYNGEE. The CDR3 loop spans 15 amino acids. CDR3 in DNA: TGTGCCAGCAGCACAACAGGGGGAGTAGGAAACACCATATATTTT. Translated, it gives CASSTTGGVGNTIYF.

The rearrangement joins TRBV28 to TRBJ2-5; D is possibly TRBD2 (6 bases). Germline-derived CDR1 and CDR2 are MDHEN and SYDVKM. V gave up 6 bases and J gave up 5 bases, with 19 bases separating them. The CDR3 runs to 15 residues. The CDR3: CASSPLRGGRETQYF. CDR3 nucleotide sequence: TGTGCCAGCAGCCCGCTACGAGGAGGGCGCGAGACCCAGTACTTC. The full variable domain, rest sourced from reference TRBV28 and TRBJ2-5, is DVKVTQSSRYLVKRTGEKVFLECVQDMDHENMFWYRQDPGLGLRLIYFSYDVKMKEKGDIPEGYSVSREKKERFSLILESASTNQTSMYLCASSPLRGGRETQYFGPGTRLLVL.

Comment on this clone: At one end the junction does not follow the germline gene, possibly because of a read error. The chain employs TRBV29-1 and TRBJ1-1; D may be TRBD1 (6 bases). From germline, CDR1 is SQVTM and CDR2 ANQGSEA. This CDR3 has 10 amino acids. This CDR3 is CSARDTEAFF. The CDR3 DNA is TGCAGCGCCAGGGACACCGAAGCTTTCTTT. Together with reference TRBV29-1 and TRBJ1-1, the CDR3 gives the full variable domain: SAVISQKPSRDICQRGTSLTIQCQVDSQVTMMFWYRQQPGQSLTLIATANQGSEATYESGFVIDKFPISRPNLTFSTLTVSNMSPEDSSIYLCSARDTEAFFGQGTRLTVV.

Comments on this clone: One end of the junction is discordant with germline, which a read error may explain. The same CDR3 also results from other DNA sequences found in this sample. V gene TRBV27 combines with J gene TRBJ1-6, with no clear D. This CDR3 is built from 16 residues. CDR1 and CDR2 from the germline V gene are MNHEY and SMNVEV (reference sequence). Here the CDR3 reads CASSFSGSSYNSPLHF. In nucleotides, the CDR3 is TGTGCCAGCAGTTTTAGCGGAAGCTCCTATAATTCCCCCCTCCACTTT.

J is TRBJ1-4 and V is TRBV7-8; no firm D call. In germline, CDR1 is SGHVS, CDR2 FQNEAQ. This CDR3 region has 14 residues. V lost 2 bases and J 5 bases, leaving 9 bases between the germline ends. The CDR3 DNA follows: TGTGCCAGCAGCTTACTTGCAGCGAATGAAAAACTGTTTTTT. This translates into CASSLLAANEKLFF. Using reference TRBV7-8 and TRBJ1-4 for the parts outside the CDR3, the full variable domain is GAGVSQSPRYKVAKRGQDVALRCDPISGHVSLFWYQQALGQGPEFLTYFQNEAQLDKSGLPSDRFFAERPEGSVSTLKIQRTQQEDSAVYLCASSLLAANEKLFFGSGTQLSVL.

The gene calls are TRBV7-2 and TRBJ2-1; 16 bases are a match to TRBD2. This CDR3 is built from 19 residues. In germline, CDR1 is SGHTA, CDR2 FQGNSA. Trimming cost V 5 bases and J 4 bases; bases outside gene matches: 11. CDR3 residues: CASSPFGTSGRAAYNEQFF. The CDR3 DNA is TGTGCCAGCAGCCCATTCGGGACTAGCGGGAGGGCCGCGTACAATGAGCAGTTCTTC. Full variable domain (outside the CDR3, taken from reference TRBV7-2 and TRBJ2-1): GAGVSQSPSNKVTEKGKDVELRCDPISGHTALYWYRQSLGQGLEFLIYFQGNSAPDKSGLPSDRFSAERTGGSVSTLTIQRTQQEDSAVYLCASSPFGTSGRAAYNEQFFGPGTRLTVL.

This chain links TRBV27 with TRBJ1-1, with D possibly being TRBD1 (6 bases). The CDR3 loop spans 14 amino acids. CDR1 MNHEY and CDR2 SMNVEV come from the germline V gene (reference sequence). V dropped 6 bases and J dropped 4 bases, with 15 bases sitting between them. The CDR3 sequence is CASSPGGAATEAFF. The CDR3 region has the DNA TGTGCCAGCAGCCCCGGGGGGGCGGCCACTGAAGCTTTCTTT.